This TCR beta chain is drawn from a study of T cell responses to AZD1222 COVID-19 vaccine. Study-wide results and limits: Unmutated variant regions are reportedly the target of nearly half of TCRs that are spike-specific. The CD4 TCRs associated with vaccination extended across spike and predominated at 160-218 and 743-854. No repertoire was sampled before or during the peak T cell response, only after it. Possibly, clonal diversity was underestimated; donors were largely white British and included more females.

Worth noting for this clone: The antigen is undetermined.

This table comes from immunoSEQ multiplex PCR, and its TCRdb copy is limited to in-frame clones, with some not included. The sample has about 120,000 clones, roughly nine tenths seen once. CDR1 is SGHTA, CDR2 FQGTGA, per germline. The V segment lost 4 bases and the J segment 9 bases; nucleotides outside the gene matches: 4. CDR3 length: 13 residues. The sequenced sample was peripheral blood, obtained on day 0 of AZD1222 vaccination. The chain recombines TRBV7-3 with TRBJ2-1; 9 positions agree with TRBD1. The receptor comes from an adult in good health. In DNA form, the CDR3 reads TGTGCCAGCAGCTCGGACAGGGGAAGTGAGCAGTTCTTC. Its protein product is CASSSDRGSEQFF.